This T cell receptor (beta chain) is drawn from a study of blood T cell repertoires in COVID-19 (dated by TCRdb to about 2020). Study-wide context: Samples covering the acute and convalescent phases of COVID-19 were provided by collaborators in the United States, Italy and Spain. Nearly every sample came with metadata listing a de-identified subject ID, COVID-19 status, age in years and sex. Deeply sampled blood TCRbeta repertoires from subjects exposed to, actively infected with, or recovered from COVID-19 were included in the dataset. The samples were drawn from the first 160 participants of the ongoing ImmuneRACE study and from 1,254 subjects provided by 6 global collaborators. The repertoires were made available in a free public database intended to serve as a resource for research on the immune response to SARS-CoV-2. The prospective study material was composed of cDNA or gDNA derived from T cells, B-cell-depleted T cells, or PBMCs. Where available, HLA class I and class II types were taken from metadata supplied by the sample provider and were not determined by assay-based typing.

About this clone: The clone's antigen remains unknown. Base qualities were left out, and no much larger clone turns up one base away.

Here is what the overall study found, with its caveats: The quantity of clinical and demographic metadata differed by source and by participant and was supplied without curation.

The collaborating institutions used their own protocols to collect whole blood in K2EDTA tubes. For TCRbeta analysis, collaborator samples were shipped as frozen whole blood, as isolated PBMCs, or as DNA extracted from either sample type. The CDR1 and CDR2 encoded by the germline V gene are MNHEY and SVGEGT. The CDR3 sequence holds 17 residues, the cysteine and phenylalanine included. Only the CDR3 DNA stays, 51 bases, in frame from base 1. V is trimmed back by 6 bases and J by 4 bases, and the junction contains 14 bases that no gene match accounts for. The immunoSEQ Assay, a bias-controlled multiplex PCR, was used to amplify TCRbeta CDR3 regions from genomic DNA. In the authors' own workflow: Within the assay, amplification of reference gene primers was used to estimate how many nucleated cells each sample contained. Sequence reads were collapsed and filtered to measure the absolute abundance of every unique TCRbeta CDR3 rearrangement. For each sample, productive Simpson clonality was calculated as the square root of Simpson's diversity index over productive rearrangements. TCRdb stores this immuneACCESS table with in-frame sequences only. Part of the clones is absent; in the studies checked, under half of the shortfall reflects unresolved V genes, and no reason is known for the rest. Clonal size and the V and J genes are those of that table, whereas D and trimming came from the DNA. The sample table shows roughly 500,000 clones, and 70% to 90% are seen once. The top ten clonotypes cover 3.2% of the sample.

Sequenced: peripheral blood. Recombination connected TRBV6-2 or TRBV6-3 to TRBJ2-5; 10 bases in between match TRBD2. The sequence was obtained from a human donor in a cohort sampled during active COVID-19. The sequence in DNA is TGTGCCAGCAGCTCCGGGACTAGCGTCTCTTACGGAGAGACCCAGTACTTC. It encodes CASSSGTSVSYGETQYF.